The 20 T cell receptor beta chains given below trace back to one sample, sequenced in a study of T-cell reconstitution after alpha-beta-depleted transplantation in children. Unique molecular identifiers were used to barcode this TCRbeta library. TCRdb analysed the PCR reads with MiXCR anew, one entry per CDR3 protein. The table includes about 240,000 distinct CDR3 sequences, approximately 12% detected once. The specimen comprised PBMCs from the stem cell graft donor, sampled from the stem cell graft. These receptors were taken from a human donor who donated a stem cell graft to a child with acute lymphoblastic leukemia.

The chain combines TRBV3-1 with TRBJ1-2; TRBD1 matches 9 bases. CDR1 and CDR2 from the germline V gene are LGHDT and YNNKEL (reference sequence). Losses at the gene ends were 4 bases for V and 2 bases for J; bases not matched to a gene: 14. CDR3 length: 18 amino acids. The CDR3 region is CASSLPVTPGQGNYGYTF. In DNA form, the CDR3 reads TGTGCCAGCAGCCTTCCCGTCACCCCGGGACAGGGAAACTATGGCTACACCTTC.

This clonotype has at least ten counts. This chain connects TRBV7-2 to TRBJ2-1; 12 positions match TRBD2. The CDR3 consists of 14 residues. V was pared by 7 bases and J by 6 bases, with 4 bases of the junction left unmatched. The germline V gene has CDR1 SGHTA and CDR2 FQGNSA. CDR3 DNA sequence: TGTGCCAGCACTCTAGCGGGGGGGACCAATGAGCAGTTCTTC. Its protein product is CASTLAGGTNEQFF.

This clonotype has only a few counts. CDR3 coding DNA: TGTGCCAGCTCGGCGGGGGGGCGGGACAATGAGCAGTTCTTC. The encoded protein is CASSAGGRDNEQFF. The rearrangement links TRBV11-3 to TRBJ2-1; 9 bases line up with TRBD2. The V segment lost 8 bases and the J segment 5 bases; nucleotides outside the gene matches: 7. Germline CDR1 SGHNT, CDR2 YENEEA. There are 14 residues in the CDR3.

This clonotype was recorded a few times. The CDR3 is CSAGQRNTEAFF. The CDR3 nucleotides are TGCAGTGCCGGACAGAGGAACACTGAAGCTTTCTTT. The J gene is TRBJ1-1, the V gene TRBV20-1, with D maybe TRBD1 (6 bases). The CDR3 runs to 12 residues. Between the trimmed V and J ends, which lost 6 bases and 1 base, there was a span of 9 bases. CDR1 DFQATT and CDR2 SNEGSKA come from the germline V gene (reference sequence).

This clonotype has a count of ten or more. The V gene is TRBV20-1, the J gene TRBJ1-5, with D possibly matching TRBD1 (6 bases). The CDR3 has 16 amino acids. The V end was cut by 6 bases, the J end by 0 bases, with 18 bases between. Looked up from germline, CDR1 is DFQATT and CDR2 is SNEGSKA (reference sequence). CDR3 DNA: TGCAGTGCGAGGGGGGCAGGAGGGTTTAGCAATCAGCCCCAGCATTTT. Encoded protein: CSARGAGGFSNQPQHF.

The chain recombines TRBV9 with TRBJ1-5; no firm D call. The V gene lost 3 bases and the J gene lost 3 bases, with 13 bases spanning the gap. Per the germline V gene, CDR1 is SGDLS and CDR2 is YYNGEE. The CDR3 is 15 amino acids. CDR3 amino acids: CASSAGGSTNQPQHF. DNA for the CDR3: TGTGCCAGCAGCGCCGGCGGGTCTACCAATCAGCCCCAGCATTTT.

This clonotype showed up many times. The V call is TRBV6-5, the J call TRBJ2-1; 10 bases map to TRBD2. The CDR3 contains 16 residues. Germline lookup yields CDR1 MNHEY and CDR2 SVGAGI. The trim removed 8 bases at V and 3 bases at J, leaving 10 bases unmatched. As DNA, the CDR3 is TGTGCCAGCTTTCCTCGAGGACTAGCGGTCTACAATGAGCAGTTCTTC. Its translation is CASFPRGLAVYNEQFF.

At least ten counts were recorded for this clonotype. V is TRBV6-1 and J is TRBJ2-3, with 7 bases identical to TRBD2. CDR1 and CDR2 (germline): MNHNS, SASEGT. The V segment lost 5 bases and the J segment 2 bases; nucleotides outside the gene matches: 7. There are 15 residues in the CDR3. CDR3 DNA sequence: TGTGCCAGCAGTCCTCTTCGGGGGGACACAGATACGCAGTATTTT. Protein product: CASSPLRGDTDTQYF.

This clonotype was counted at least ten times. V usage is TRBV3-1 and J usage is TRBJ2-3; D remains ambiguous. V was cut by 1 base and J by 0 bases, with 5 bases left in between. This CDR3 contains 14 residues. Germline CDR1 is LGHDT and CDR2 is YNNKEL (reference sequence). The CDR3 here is CASSQAPSTDTQYF. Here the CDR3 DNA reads TGTGCCAGCAGCCAAGCCCCTAGCACAGATACGCAGTATTTT.

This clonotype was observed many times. CDR3 coding DNA: TGCAGTGCTAGCCGGGGGAGCTCCTACAATGAGCAGTTCTTC. Translation: CSASRGSSYNEQFF. The chain carries TRBV20-1 and TRBJ2-1; a possible D gene is TRBD2 (6 bases). This CDR3 is 14 amino acids long. Germline V gene sequence: CDR1 DFQATT, CDR2 SNEGSKA (reference sequence). V was pared by 3 bases and J by 0 bases, with 9 bases between.

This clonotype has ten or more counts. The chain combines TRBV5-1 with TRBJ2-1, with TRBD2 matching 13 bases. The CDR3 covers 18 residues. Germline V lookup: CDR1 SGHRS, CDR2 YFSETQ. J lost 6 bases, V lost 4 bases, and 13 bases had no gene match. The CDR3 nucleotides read TGCGCCAGCAGCCCCACAATATTACTAGCGGGAGGGTTCAATGAGCAGTTCTTC. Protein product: CASSPTILLAGGFNEQFF.

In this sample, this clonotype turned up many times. CDR3 in DNA: TGTGCCAGCAGTCCAGGGACTAGCGGGAGGAATGAGCAGTTCTTC. It encodes CASSPGTSGRNEQFF. The chain has TRBV27 and TRBJ2-1; TRBD2 matches at 15 bases. The germline gives CDR1 MNHEY, CDR2 SMNVEV (reference sequence). Germline trimming cut 5 bases from V and 7 bases from J; bases unmatched to any gene: 3. This CDR3 is built from 15 residues.

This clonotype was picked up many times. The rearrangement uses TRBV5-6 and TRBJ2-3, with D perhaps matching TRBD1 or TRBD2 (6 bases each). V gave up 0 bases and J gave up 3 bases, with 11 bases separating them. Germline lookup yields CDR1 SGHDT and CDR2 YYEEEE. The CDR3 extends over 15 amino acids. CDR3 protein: CASSLAGAGTDTQYF. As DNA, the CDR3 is TGTGCCAGCAGCTTGGCGGGGGCGGGGACAGATACGCAGTATTTT.

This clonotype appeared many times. The CDR3 is CASYRRGALNTEAFF. In DNA form, the CDR3 reads TGTGCCTCATACCGTCGCGGGGCACTGAACACTGAAGCTTTCTTT. The J gene is TRBJ1-1, the V gene TRBV5-8; D might be TRBD1 (5 bases). V was trimmed by 10 bases and J by 0 bases, leaving 19 bases between them. The V gene's germline CDR1 is SGHTS and CDR2 YDEGEE. The CDR3 consists of 15 residues.

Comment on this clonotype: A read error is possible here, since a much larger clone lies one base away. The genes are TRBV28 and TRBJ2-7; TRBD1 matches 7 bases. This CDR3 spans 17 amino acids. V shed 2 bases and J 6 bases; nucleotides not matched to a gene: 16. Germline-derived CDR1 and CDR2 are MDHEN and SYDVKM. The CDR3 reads CASSLIRTGRLTCEQYF. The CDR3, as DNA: TGTGCCAGCAGTTTAATCCGGACAGGAAGATTAACCTGCGAGCAGTACTTC. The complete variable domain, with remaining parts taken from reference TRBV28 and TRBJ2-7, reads DVKVTQSSRYLVKRTGEKVFLECVQDMDHENMFWYRQDPGLGLRLIYFSYDVKMKEKGDIPEGYSVSREKKERFSLILESASTNQTSMYLCASSLIRTGRLTCEQYFGPGTRLTVT.

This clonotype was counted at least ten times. CDR3 amino acids: CASSQTNYRDSGNTIYF. CDR3 DNA: TGTGCCAGCAGCCAAACAAACTACAGGGACTCTGGAAACACCATATATTTT. The rearrangement joins TRBV4-2 to TRBJ1-3; perhaps TRBD1 as D (6 bases). V was clipped by 2 bases and J by 0 bases, with 14 bases between them. The CDR3 has 17 amino acids. CDR1 and CDR2 from the germline V gene are LGHNA and YNFKEQ.

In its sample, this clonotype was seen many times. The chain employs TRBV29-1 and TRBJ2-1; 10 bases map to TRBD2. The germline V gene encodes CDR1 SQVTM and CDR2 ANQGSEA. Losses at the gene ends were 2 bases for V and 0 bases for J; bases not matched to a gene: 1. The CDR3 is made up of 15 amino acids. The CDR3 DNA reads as TGCAGCGTTGAAAGGACTAGCGGCTCCTACAATGAGCAGTTCTTC. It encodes CSVERTSGSYNEQFF.

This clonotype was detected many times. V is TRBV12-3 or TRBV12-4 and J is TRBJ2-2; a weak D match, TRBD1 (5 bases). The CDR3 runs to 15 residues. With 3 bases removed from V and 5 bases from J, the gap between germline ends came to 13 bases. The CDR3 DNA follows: TGTGCCAGCAGTTTTGCGGCAGGGAAGACCGGGGAGCTGTTTTTT. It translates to CASSFAAGKTGELFF.

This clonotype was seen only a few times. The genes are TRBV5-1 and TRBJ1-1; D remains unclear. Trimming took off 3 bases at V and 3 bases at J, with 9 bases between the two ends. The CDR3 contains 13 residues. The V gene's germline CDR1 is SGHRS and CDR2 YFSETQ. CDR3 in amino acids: CASSSRAYTEAFF. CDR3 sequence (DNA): TGCGCCAGCAGCTCCCGGGCCTACACTGAAGCTTTCTTT.

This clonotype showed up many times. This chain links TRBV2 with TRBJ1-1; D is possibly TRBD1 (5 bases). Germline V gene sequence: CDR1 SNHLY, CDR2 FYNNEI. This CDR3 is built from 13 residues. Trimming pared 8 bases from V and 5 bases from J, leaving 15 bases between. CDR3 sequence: CASGMQGRTEAFF. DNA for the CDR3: TGTGCCAGCGGAATGCAGGGCCGGACTGAAGCTTTCTTT. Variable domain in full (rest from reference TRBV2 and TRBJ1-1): EPEVTQTPSHQVTQMGQEVILRCVPISNHLYFYWYRQILGQKVEFLVSFYNNEISEKSEIFDDQFSVERPDGSNFTLKIRSTKLEDSAMYFCASGMQGRTEAFFGQGTRLTVV.